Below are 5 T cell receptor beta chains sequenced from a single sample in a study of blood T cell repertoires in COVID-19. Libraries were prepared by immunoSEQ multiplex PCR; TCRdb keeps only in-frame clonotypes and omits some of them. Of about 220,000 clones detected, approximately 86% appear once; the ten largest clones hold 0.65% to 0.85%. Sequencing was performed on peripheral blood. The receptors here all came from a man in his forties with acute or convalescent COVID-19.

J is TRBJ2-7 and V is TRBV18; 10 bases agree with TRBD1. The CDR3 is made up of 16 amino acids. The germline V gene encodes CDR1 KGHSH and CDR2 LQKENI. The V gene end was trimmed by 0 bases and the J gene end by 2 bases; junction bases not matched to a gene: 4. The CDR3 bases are TGTGCCAGCTCACCACCGGGACAGGGGCTTACCTACGAGCAGTACTTC. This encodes CASSPPGQGLTYEQYF.

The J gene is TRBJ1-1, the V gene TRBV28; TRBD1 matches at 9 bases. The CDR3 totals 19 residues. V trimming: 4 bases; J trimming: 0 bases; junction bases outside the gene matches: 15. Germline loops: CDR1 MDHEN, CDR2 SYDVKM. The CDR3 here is CASSSQTPGTGPMNTEAFF. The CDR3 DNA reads TGTGCCAGCAGTTCCCAAACCCCCGGGACAGGGCCCATGAACACTGAAGCTTTCTTT.

CDR3 DNA: TGTGCCACCAGTGATTTAGGAGTAGCGGGAGGATCGGATACGCAGTATTTT. As protein: CATSDLGVAGGSDTQYF. The rearrangement links TRBV24-1 to TRBJ2-3; TRBD2 matches at 10 bases. This CDR3 spans 17 amino acids. Germline lookup yields CDR1 KGHDR and CDR2 SFDVKD. J lost 6 bases, V lost 1 base, and 9 bases had no gene match.

DNA for the CDR3: TGTGCCAGCAGCCTGGGGACATCGGCGAACTATGGCTACACCTTC. Translation: CASSLGTSANYGYTF. The rearrangement links TRBV14 to TRBJ1-2; possibly TRBD1 for D (6 bases). The CDR3 is 15 residues long. Germline lookup yields CDR1 SGHDN and CDR2 FVKESK. The germline V and J ends were trimmed by 4 bases and 2 bases, with 14 bases remaining between them.

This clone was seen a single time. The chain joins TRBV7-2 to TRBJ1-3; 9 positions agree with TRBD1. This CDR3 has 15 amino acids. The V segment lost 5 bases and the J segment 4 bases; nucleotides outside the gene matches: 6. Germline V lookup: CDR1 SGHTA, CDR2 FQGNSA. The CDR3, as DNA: TGTGCCAGCAGCCGGGACAGGGTAGCCGGAAACACCATATATTTT. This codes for CASSRDRVAGNTIYF.